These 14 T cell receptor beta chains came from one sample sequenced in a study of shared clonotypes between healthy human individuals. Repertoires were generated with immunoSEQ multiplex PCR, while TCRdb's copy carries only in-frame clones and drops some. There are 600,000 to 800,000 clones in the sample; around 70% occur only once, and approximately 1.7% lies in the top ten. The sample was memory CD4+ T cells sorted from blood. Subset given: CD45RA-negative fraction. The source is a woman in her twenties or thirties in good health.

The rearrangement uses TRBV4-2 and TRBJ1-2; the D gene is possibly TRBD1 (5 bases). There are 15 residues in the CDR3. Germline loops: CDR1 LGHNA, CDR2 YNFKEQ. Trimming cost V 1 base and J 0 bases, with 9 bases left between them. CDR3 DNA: TGTGCCAGCAGCCAAGTCCAGGGCCCTAACTATGGCTACACCTTC. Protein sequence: CASSQVQGPNYGYTF.

Here the CDR3 reads CASRRTSGDFYNEQFF. The CDR3 bases are TGCGCCAGCAGGAGGACTAGCGGAGATTTTTACAATGAGCAGTTCTTC. V gene TRBV10-2 combines with J gene TRBJ2-1, with 10 bases fitting TRBD2. This CDR3 is built from 16 residues. Germline assignment: CDR1 WSHSY and CDR2 SAAADI. The ends lost 6 bases at V and 4 bases at J; junction bases unmatched: 9.

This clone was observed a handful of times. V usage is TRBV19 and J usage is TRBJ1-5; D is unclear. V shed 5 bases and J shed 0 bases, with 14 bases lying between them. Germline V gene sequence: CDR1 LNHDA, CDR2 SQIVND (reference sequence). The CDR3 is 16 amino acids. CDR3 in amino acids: CASSARRDFSNQPQHF. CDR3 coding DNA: TGTGCCAGTAGTGCAAGACGTGACTTTAGCAATCAGCCCCAGCATTTT.

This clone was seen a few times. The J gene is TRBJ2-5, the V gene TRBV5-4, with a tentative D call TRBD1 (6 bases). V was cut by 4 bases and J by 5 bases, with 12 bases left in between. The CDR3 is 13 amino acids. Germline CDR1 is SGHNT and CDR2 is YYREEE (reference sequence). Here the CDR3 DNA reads TGTGCCAGCAGCCGGGGTGGACAGGAGACCCAGTACTTC. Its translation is CASSRGGQETQYF.

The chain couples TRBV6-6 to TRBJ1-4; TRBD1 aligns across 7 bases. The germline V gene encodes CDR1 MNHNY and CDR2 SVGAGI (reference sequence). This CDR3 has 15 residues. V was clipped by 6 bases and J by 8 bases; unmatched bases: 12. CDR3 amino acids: CASSPRQGKEEKLFF. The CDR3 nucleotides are TGTGCCAGCAGCCCCCGACAGGGAAAAGAGGAAAAACTGTTTTTT.

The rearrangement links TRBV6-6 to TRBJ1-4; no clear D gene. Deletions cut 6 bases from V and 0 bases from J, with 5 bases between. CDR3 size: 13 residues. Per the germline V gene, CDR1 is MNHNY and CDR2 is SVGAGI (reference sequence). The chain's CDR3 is CASRRATNEKLFF. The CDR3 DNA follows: TGTGCCAGCAGGCGCGCAACTAATGAAAAACTGTTTTTT.

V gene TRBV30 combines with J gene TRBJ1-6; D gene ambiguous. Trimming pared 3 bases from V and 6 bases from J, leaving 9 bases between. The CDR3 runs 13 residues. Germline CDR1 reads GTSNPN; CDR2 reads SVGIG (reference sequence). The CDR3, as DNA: TGTGCCTGGAGCGGAAGGGTTAATTCACCCCTCCACTTT. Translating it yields CAWSGRVNSPLHF.

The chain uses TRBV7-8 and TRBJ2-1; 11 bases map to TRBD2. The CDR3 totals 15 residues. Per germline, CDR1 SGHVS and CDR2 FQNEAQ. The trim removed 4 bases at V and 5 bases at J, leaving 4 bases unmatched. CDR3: CASSSGTSGHNEQFF. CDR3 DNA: TGTGCCAGCAGCTCAGGGACTAGCGGCCACAATGAGCAGTTCTTC.

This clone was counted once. CDR3 sequence: CASSLADGTGVEQFF. The CDR3 DNA follows: TGTGCCAGCAGCTTGGCTGATGGGACAGGGGTTGAGCAGTTCTTC. The chain employs TRBV5-4 and TRBJ2-1; 10 nucleotides line up with TRBD1. V lost 0 bases and J lost 9; bases outside the gene matches: 6. This CDR3 region has 15 residues. Germline CDR1 and CDR2: SGHNT and YYREEE (reference sequence).

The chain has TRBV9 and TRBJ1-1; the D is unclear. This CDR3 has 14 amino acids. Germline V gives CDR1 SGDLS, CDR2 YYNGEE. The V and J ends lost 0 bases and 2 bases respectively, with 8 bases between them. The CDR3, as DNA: TGTGCCAGCAGCGTAGACCCTCTTAACACTGAAGCTTTCTTT. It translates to CASSVDPLNTEAFF.

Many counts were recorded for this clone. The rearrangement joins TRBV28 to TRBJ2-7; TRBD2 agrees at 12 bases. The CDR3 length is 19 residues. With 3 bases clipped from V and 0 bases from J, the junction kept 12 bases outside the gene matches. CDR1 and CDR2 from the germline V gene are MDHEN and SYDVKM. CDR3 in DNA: TGTGCCAGCAGTTTCCCCAAGACTAGCGGGGGTCTCTTCTCCTACGAGCAGTACTTC. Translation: CASSFPKTSGGLFSYEQYF.

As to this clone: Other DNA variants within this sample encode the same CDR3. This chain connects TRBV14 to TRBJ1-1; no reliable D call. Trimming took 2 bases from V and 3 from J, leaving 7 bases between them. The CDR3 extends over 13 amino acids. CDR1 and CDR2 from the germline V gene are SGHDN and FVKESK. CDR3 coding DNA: TGTGCCAGCAGCCAACACCGGGACACTGAAGCTTTCTTT. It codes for CASSQHRDTEAFF.

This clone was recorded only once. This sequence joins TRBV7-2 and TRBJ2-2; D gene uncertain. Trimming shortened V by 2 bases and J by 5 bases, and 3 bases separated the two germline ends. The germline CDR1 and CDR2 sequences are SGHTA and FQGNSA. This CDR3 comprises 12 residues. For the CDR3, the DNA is TGTGCCAGCAGCTTAAATACCGGGGAGCTGTTTTTT. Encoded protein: CASSLNTGELFF.

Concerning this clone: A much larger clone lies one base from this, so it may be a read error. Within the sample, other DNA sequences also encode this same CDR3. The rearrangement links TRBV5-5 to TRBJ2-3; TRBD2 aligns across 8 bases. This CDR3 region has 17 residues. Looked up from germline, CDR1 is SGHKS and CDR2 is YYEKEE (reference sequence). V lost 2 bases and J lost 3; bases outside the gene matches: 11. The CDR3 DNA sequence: TGTGCCAGCAGCTTTGGTTTGCGCGGGGGGCGTACAGATACGCAGTATTTT. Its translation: CASSFGLRGGRTDTQYF.